The clone carrying this TCR beta chain showed up just a few times. The data are from a study of T cells in Graves' hyperthyroidism and ophthalmopathy. Aged 18 to 65, the patients had hyperthyroidism that was newly diagnosed and had lasted under 2 months. Germline CDR1 reads SGHTA; CDR2 reads FQGNSA. This CDR3 has 16 amino acids. J gave up 5 bases and V 5 bases, and 6 bases lay outside the gene matches. Amplification of TCR beta CDR3 regions used RNA as the template. The HTBI primer set was used in a first-round RT-PCR of the TCR CDR3. TCRdb re-analysed the multiplex PCR reads in MiXCR, keeping a single row per CDR3 protein. This table has approximately 710,000 distinct CDR3 sequences, 17% appearing once.

The sequenced material came from blood. This clonotype was obtained from a man aged 45-65 years with Graves' hyperthyroidism. The chain links TRBV7-2 to TRBJ2-2; 12 positions match TRBD2. The CDR3 protein is CASSMRLAGVTGELFF. DNA of the CDR3: TGTGCCAGCAGCATGCGACTAGCGGGAGTTACCGGGGAGCTGTTTTTT.